The clone carrying this T cell receptor (beta chain) was seen only a few times. The antigen is not known. These data are taken from a study of blood T cells in healthy people across ages. Broader study findings: Age brought a roughly linear fall in TCR beta diversity measured per million T cells.

Primers used in a second PCR of about 7 to 11 cycles were a sample-barcoded 5' primer and a J-beta primer mix. Via MiXCR, TCRdb re-called the 5' RACE reads, giving one row per CDR3 protein. In the table there are around 700,000 distinct CDR3 sequences, around 25% of which are singletons. Unmatched junction bases numbered 21, after V lost 1 base and J lost 3 bases. The CDR3 consists of 21 residues. Per the germline V gene, CDR1 is MGHRA and CDR2 is YSYEKL. These same records also appear under a second study, on T cells of mothers and their children. As reported in that work: Comparable shaping of TCR recombination output by thymic selection was observed in related and unrelated pairs. The overlap seen between related mothers and children slightly exceeded that of unrelated pairs, though not significantly. Detection of persistent microchimeric T cell clones did not occur.

V and J are TRBV4-1 and TRBJ2-1, with 7 bases matching TRBD2. This clonotype was sampled from a boy aged 5 to 17 in good health. Source material: blood. The CDR3 DNA is TGCGCCAGCAGCCAAGTCCGGGGGGAGGTTAAATTGGGAACGAACTACAATGAGCAGTTCTTC. This gives the protein CASSQVRGEVKLGTNYNEQFF.